This record covers a single T cell receptor beta chain. This sample is part of a study of blood T cell repertoires in COVID-19. The CDR3 runs 14 residues. Trimming took off 4 bases at V and 4 bases at J, with 12 bases between the two ends. CDR1 and CDR2 (germline): MNHEY, SVGAGI. The data were produced by immunoSEQ multiplex PCR, yet TCRdb's version contains in-frame clones alone and is incomplete. The sample includes a few hundred thousand clones, 75% to 90% of them seen just once. The V gene is TRBV6-5, the J gene TRBJ2-3, with D possibly matching TRBD2 (6 bases). This TCR derives from a woman between 50 and 59 years old with COVID-19, enrolled during active disease. The sequenced sample consisted of peripheral blood. The CDR3 reads CASSLSSESDTQYF. The CDR3 nucleotides are TGTGCCAGCAGTTTGTCTAGCGAGTCAGATACGCAGTATTTT.